The clone carrying this T cell receptor (beta chain) showed up just a few times. The antigen remains unidentified. Germline CDR1 is LNHDA and CDR2 is SQIVND (reference sequence). The CDR3 is 13 residues long. Unmatched junction bases numbered 3, after V lost 8 bases and J lost 0 bases. Data came from immunoSEQ multiplex PCR; TCRdb stores just in-frame clones and leaves some out. In the table there are about 240,000 clones, around 81% of which are singletons. The data derive from a study of Tregs in tolerant kidney transplant recipients. Study observations and caveats: Activated donor B cell expansion appeared to reveal the most relevant donor-specific TCRbeta repertoire. No direct test of biological reproducibility was done here. The small number of patients limits these findings pending further validation.

Unstimulated regulatory T cells (CD4+CD25+CD127-), CD4+CD25- non-regulatory cells, CD4 and CD8 cells were FACS-sorted from thawed PBMCs. The sequence was obtained from a human donor in good health. V is TRBV19 and J is TRBJ1-2; 7 nucleotides align to TRBD1. Sample: CD4+ T cells from blood. The DNA of the CDR3 is TGTGCCAGTCGACAGGGAGCTAACTATGGCTACACCTTC. Amino acids: CASRQGANYGYTF.